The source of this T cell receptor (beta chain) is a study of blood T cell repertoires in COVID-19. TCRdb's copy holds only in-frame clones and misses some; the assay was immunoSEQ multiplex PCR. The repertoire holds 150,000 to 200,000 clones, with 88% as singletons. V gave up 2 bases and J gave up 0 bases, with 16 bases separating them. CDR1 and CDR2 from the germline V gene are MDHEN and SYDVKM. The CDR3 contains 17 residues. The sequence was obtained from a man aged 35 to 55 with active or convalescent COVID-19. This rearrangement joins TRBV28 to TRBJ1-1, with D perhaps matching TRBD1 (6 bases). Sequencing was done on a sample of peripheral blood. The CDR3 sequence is CASSLGVGWTVNTEAFF. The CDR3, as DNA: TGTGCCAGCAGTTTAGGGGTCGGATGGACAGTGAACACTGAAGCTTTCTTT. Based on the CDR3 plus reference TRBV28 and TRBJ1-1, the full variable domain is DVKVTQSSRYLVKRTGEKVFLECVQDMDHENMFWYRQDPGLGLRLIYFSYDVKMKEKGDIPEGYSVSREKKERFSLILESASTNQTSMYLCASSLGVGWTVNTEAFFGQGTRLTVV.